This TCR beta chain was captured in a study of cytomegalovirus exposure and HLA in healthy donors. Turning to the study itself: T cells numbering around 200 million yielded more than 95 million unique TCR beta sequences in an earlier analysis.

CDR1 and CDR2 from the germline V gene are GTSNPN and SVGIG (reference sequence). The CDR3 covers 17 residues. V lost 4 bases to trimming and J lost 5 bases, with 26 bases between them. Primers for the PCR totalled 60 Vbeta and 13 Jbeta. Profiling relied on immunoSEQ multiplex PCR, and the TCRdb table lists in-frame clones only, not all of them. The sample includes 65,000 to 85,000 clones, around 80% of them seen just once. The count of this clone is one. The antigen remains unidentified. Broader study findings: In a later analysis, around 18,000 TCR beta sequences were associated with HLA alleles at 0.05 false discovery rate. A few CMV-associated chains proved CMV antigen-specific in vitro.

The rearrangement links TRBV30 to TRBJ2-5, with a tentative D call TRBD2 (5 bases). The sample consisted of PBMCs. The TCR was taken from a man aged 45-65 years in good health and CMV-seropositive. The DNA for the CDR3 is TGTGCCTGGACGCTGGGGTGGGAGAGTGGGTTTTCGGAGACCCAGTACTTC. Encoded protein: CAWTLGWESGFSETQYF.